These 22 T cell receptor beta chains originate from one sample sequenced in a study of Graves' ophthalmopathy and Graves' hyperthyroidism. For repertoire sequencing, the TCR beta CDR3 regions were amplified from RNA transcripts. Second-round multiplex PCR came after a first-round RT-PCR that employed HTBI primers. TCRdb used MiXCR to reprocess the multiplex PCR reads, holding one entry per CDR3 protein. Of under 350,000 distinct CDR3 sequences in the sample, roughly 16% were seen once. The sequenced sample consisted of peripheral blood. The receptors come from an adult man with Graves' ophthalmopathy.

The chain links TRBV28 to TRBJ2-7; unclear D gene. The CDR3 has 12 amino acids. V shed 3 bases and J shed 5 bases, with 8 bases lying between them. Germline loops: CDR1 MDHEN, CDR2 SYDVKM. This chain's CDR3 is CASSFDGHEQYF. The CDR3 bases are TGTGCCAGCAGTTTCGATGGGCACGAGCAGTACTTC.

This clonotype showed up just a few times. The V and J genes are TRBV7-2 and TRBJ2-2; TRBD1 might be the D (6 bases). CDR3 size: 15 residues. Germline loops: CDR1 SGHTA, CDR2 FQGNSA. The V gene lost 7 bases and the J gene lost 3 bases, with 15 bases spanning the gap. This CDR3 reads CASTQRTDHTGELFF. The CDR3 DNA is TGTGCCAGCACCCAAAGGACAGACCACACCGGGGAGCTGTTTTTT.

This clonotype came up many times. The chain carries TRBV2 and TRBJ2-7; D is uncertain. CDR1 and CDR2 from the germline V gene are SNHLY and FYNNEI. The CDR3 covers 12 residues. V was shortened by 3 bases and J by 3 bases, with 6 bases between the two germline ends. In DNA form, the CDR3 reads TGTGCCAGCAGTGAGGTAATCTACGAGCAGTACTTC. This sequence encodes CASSEVIYEQYF.

This clonotype was recorded a few times. The chain combines TRBV3-1 with TRBJ1-6; 8 bases map to TRBD1. Losses at the gene ends were 7 bases for V and 7 bases for J; bases not matched to a gene: 6. There are 14 residues in the CDR3. The germline CDR1 and CDR2 sequences are LGHDT and YNNKEL (reference sequence). The CDR3 DNA is TGTGCCAGCATACCCCGGACAGGGAATTCACCCCTCCACTTT. It codes for CASIPRTGNSPLHF.

On this clonotype: A much larger clone differs by one base, so this may be a read error. This chain uses TRBV7-8 with TRBJ2-2; D possibly corresponds to TRBD1 (6 bases). Germline-derived CDR1 and CDR2 are SGHVS and FQNEAQ. This CDR3 has 16 amino acids. The CDR3 DNA is TGTGCCATCAGCTTACCCAGGGGCCTCGCCATCGGGGAGCTGTTTTTT. Translating it yields CAISLPRGLAIGELFF.

This clonotype was seen at least ten times. This chain uses TRBV6-2 or TRBV6-3 with TRBJ1-2; 9 bases line up with TRBD1. The V and J ends lost 0 bases and 7 bases, in that order; junction bases with no gene match: 6. CDR3 size: 15 residues. CDR1 is MNHEY and CDR2 is SVGEGT in the germline V gene. DNA of the CDR3: TGTGCCAGCAGTTACTCGCTACAGGGGGCGAGTGGCTACACCTTC. Translated, it gives CASSYSLQGASGYTF.

There are many counts of this clonotype. This rearrangement joins TRBV4-1 to TRBJ1-2, with D unresolved. The CDR3 contains 15 residues. V shed 3 bases and J shed 2 bases, with 13 bases lying between them. The germline CDR1 and CDR2 sequences are MGHRA and YSYEKL. The CDR3 loop is CASSHPTGKNYGYTF. CDR3 sequence (DNA): TGCGCCAGCAGCCATCCGACTGGGAAGAACTATGGCTACACCTTC.

This clonotype was counted ten times or more. The V and J genes are TRBV6-2 or TRBV6-3 and TRBJ2-2; D gene uncertain. This CDR3 is built from 15 residues. Germline V gene data show CDR1 as MNHEY and CDR2 as SVGEGT. V was pared by 4 bases and J by 7 bases, with 16 bases between. In DNA form, the CDR3 reads TGTGCCAGCAGTTCCGTTGGTCTCAAAATCGGGGAGCTGTTTTTT. Encoded protein: CASSSVGLKIGELFF.

This clonotype was detected many times. The chain employs TRBV5-1 and TRBJ1-1; D is unclear. CDR1 is SGHRS, CDR2 YFSETQ, per germline. The CDR3 is made up of 14 amino acids. The germline V and J ends were trimmed by 1 base and 1 base, with 8 bases remaining between them. The CDR3 protein is CASSLNSANTEAFF. CDR3 sequence (DNA): TGCGCCAGCAGCTTGAATTCGGCGAACACTGAAGCTTTCTTT.

This clonotype was counted at least ten times. CDR3 in amino acids: CASSPLGGNTGELFF. CDR3 sequence (DNA): TGTGCCAGCAGTCCTCTCGGGGGTAACACCGGGGAGCTGTTTTTT. This rearrangement joins TRBV2 to TRBJ2-2, with a possible D match to TRBD2 (6 bases). Trimming pared 5 bases from V and 2 bases from J, leaving 12 bases between. CDR3 length equals 15 residues. In germline, CDR1 is SNHLY, CDR2 FYNNEI.

This clonotype was detected ten times or more. The rearrangement joins TRBV6-1 to TRBJ2-5; 7 positions agree with TRBD1. Trimming took 6 bases from V and 5 from J; bases not matched to a gene: 6. This CDR3 is 13 amino acids long. Germline CDR1 is MNHNS and CDR2 is SASEGT. CDR3 in amino acids: CASRSGGFETQYF. The DNA of the CDR3 is TGTGCCAGCAGGTCAGGGGGTTTTGAGACCCAGTACTTC.

This clonotype was counted at least ten times. The V call is TRBV6-5, the J call TRBJ1-2; the D is unclear. CDR1 MNHEY and CDR2 SVGAGI come from the germline V gene. With 5 bases removed from V and 0 bases from J, the gap between germline ends came to 13 bases. This CDR3 has 15 residues. This CDR3 reads CASSTSTVPNYGYTF. The CDR3 coding sequence is TGTGCCAGCAGTACCTCGACCGTCCCTAACTATGGCTACACCTTC.

This clonotype appeared a single time. This chain uses TRBV18 with TRBJ1-1; D not certain. The germline V and J ends were trimmed by 5 bases and 2 bases, with 6 bases remaining between them. Germline CDR1 is KGHSH and CDR2 is LQKENI. CDR3 size: 12 residues. CDR3 DNA: TGTGCCAGCTCATCCATTAACACTGAAGCTTTCTTT. This sequence encodes CASSSINTEAFF.

This rearrangement joins TRBV6-2 or TRBV6-3 to TRBJ1-1; TRBD1 matches at 8 bases. Per germline, CDR1 MNHEY and CDR2 SVGEGT. The CDR3 is 18 residues long. V shed 5 bases, J shed 0 bases, and the junction held 14 bases outside the gene matches. The CDR3 DNA reads TGTGCCAGCAGTCGGAAGGGTATAACAGGGGGGGTGAACACTGAAGCTTTCTTT. This encodes CASSRKGITGGVNTEAFF.

In its sample, this clonotype was seen many times. For the CDR3, the DNA is TGTGCCAGCAGCTGGGGACAGGGGAACACTGAAGCTTTCTTT. Translation gives CASSWGQGNTEAFF. This chain links TRBV11-2 with TRBJ1-1, with TRBD1 matching over 9 bases. The V segment lost 4 bases and the J segment 1 base; nucleotides outside the gene matches: 1. Germline V gene data show CDR1 as SGHAT and CDR2 as FQNNGV. The length of the CDR3 is 14 residues.

This clonotype was counted ten times or more. This chain joins TRBV10-3 and TRBJ1-2; D is perhaps TRBD1 (6 bases). Trimming left V 6 bases short and J 2 bases short, with 19 bases between. The length of the CDR3 is 16 residues. CDR1 is ENHRY, CDR2 SYGVKD, per germline. The CDR3 region is CAISTGHPKINYGYTF. CDR3 DNA: TGTGCCATCAGCACGGGACACCCGAAAATAAACTATGGCTACACCTTC.

This clonotype occurred many times. The rearrangement joins TRBV6-1 to TRBJ2-2; perhaps D is TRBD1 or TRBD2 (5 bases each). V was cut by 2 bases and J by 3 bases, with 10 bases left in between. There are 15 residues in the CDR3. The germline gives CDR1 MNHNS, CDR2 SASEGT. The CDR3 region has the DNA TGTGCCAGCAGTGAATCGGGACGTTACACCGGGGAGCTGTTTTTT. This sequence encodes CASSESGRYTGELFF.

This clonotype showed up many times. The chain uses TRBV7-2 and TRBJ1-2, with unresolved D. With 5 bases removed from V and 8 bases from J, the gap between germline ends came to 12 bases. The CDR3 runs 12 residues. Germline loops: CDR1 SGHTA, CDR2 FQGNSA. CDR3 DNA sequence: TGTGCCAGCAGCCCTTCGACTCGCGGCTACACCTTC. Its translation: CASSPSTRGYTF.

This clonotype was seen more than once but under ten times. A much larger clone sits a single nucleotide away, making a read error possible. This chain links TRBV20-1 with TRBJ2-7; D uncertain. Germline V lookup: CDR1 DFQATT, CDR2 SNEGSKA (reference sequence). V was pared by 3 bases and J by 2 bases, with 14 bases between. The CDR3 is 14 amino acids. CDR3 sequence: CSARGLGYPYEQYF. The CDR3 nucleotides are TGCAGTGCTAGGGGGTTGGGCTATCCCTACGAGCAGTACTTC.

This clonotype was recorded at least ten times. The chain recombines TRBV6-5 with TRBJ1-1, with a weak D call TRBD1 (5 bases). Trimming cost V 0 bases and J 4 bases, with 18 bases left between them. This CDR3 has 17 residues. Germline V gene lookup returns CDR1 MNHEY and CDR2 SVGAGI. The CDR3 nucleotides read TGTGCCAGCAGTTACTCCCGACAGACCATGATGGGCACTGAAGCTTTCTTT. Its protein product is CASSYSRQTMMGTEAFF.

This clonotype came up many times. The chain carries TRBV6-1 and TRBJ1-5; TRBD1 matches at 8 bases. The CDR3 loop spans 14 amino acids. The germline CDR1 and CDR2 sequences are MNHNS and SASEGT. The V segment lost 6 bases and the J segment 6 bases; nucleotides outside the gene matches: 7. The CDR3 sequence: CASSVRGQGQPQHF. CDR3 DNA sequence: TGTGCCAGCAGCGTCAGGGGGCAGGGTCAGCCCCAGCATTTT.

In this sample, this clonotype turned up many times. The rearrangement links TRBV7-2 to TRBJ2-7; the match to TRBD2 covers 9 bases. J lost 0 bases, V lost 3 bases, and 3 bases had no gene match. Germline CDR1 is SGHTA and CDR2 is FQGNSA. This CDR3 region has 15 residues. The CDR3 nucleotides are TGTGCCAGCAGCTTTCCTAGCGGGGCCTCCTACGAGCAGTACTTC. This encodes CASSFPSGASYEQYF.